Below, one TCR beta chain is given with its context. The data stem from a study of blood T cell repertoires in COVID-19. Background on the study: PBMCs, B-cell-depleted T cells, or T cells were the source of the cDNA or gDNA that made up the material.

Original analysis: Amplified reference gene primers provided the basis for estimating nucleated cell counts. Using immunoSEQ multiplex PCR, the repertoire was profiled, and TCRdb retains in-frame clones only, with some absent. That table furnishes V, J and clone size, whereas the DNA furnished D and trimming. The repertoire holds 130,000 to 150,000 clones, with about 87% as singletons. V shed 2 bases and J 2 bases; nucleotides not matched to a gene: 3. Germline V lookup: CDR1 SGHRS, CDR2 YFSETQ. CDR3 length: 15 amino acids. The sequenced sample was peripheral blood. The chain links TRBV5-1 to TRBJ1-3, with 8 bases matching TRBD1. The TCR originated in a woman between 45 and 65 years old with acute or convalescent COVID-19. CDR3 protein: CASSLLQGAGNTIYF. CDR3 DNA: TGCGCCAGCAGCTTACTACAGGGGGCTGGAAACACCATATATTTT.